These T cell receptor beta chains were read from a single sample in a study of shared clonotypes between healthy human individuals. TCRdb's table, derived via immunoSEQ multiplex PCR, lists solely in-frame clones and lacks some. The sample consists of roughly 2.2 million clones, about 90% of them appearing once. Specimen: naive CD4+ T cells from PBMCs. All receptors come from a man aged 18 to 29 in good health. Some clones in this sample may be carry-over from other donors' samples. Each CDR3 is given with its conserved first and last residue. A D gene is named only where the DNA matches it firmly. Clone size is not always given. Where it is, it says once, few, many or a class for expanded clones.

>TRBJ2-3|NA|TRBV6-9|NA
CASSGEDTQYF
TGTGCCAGCTCCGGGGAAGATACGCAGTATTTT
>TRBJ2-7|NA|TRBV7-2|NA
CASSSERLAYEQYF
TGTGCCAGCAGCTCCGAGCGGTTAGCCTACGAGCAGTACTTC
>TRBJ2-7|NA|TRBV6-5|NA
CASSYPGSYEQYF
TGTGCCAGCAGTTATCCGGGTTCCTACGAGCAGTACTTC
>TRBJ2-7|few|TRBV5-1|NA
CASSLAGHDEQYF
TGCGCCAGCAGCTTGGCGGGGCACGACGAGCAGTACTTC
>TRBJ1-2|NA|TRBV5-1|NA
CASSLDTYGYTF
TGCGCCAGCAGCTTGGACACGTATGGCTACACCTTC
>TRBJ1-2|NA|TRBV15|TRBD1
CATRTGGRYGYTF
TGTGCCACCAGGACAGGGGGGCGGTATGGCTACACCTTC
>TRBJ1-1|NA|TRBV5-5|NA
CASSPRGVETEAFF
TGTGCCAGCAGCCCAAGGGGGGTTGAGACTGAAGCTTTCTTT
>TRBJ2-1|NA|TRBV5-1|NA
CASSLQAGSYNEQFF
TGCGCCAGCAGCTTGCAGGCGGGGTCCTACAATGAGCAGTTCTTC
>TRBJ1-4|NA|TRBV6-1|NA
CASRAEGEKLFF
TGTGCCAGCAGGGCGGAAGGTGAAAAACTGTTTTTT
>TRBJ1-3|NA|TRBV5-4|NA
CASSRMDSSGNTIYF
TGTGCCAGCAGCCGGATGGACAGCTCTGGAAACACCATATATTTT
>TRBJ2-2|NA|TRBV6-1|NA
CASFPGSYTGELFF
TGTGCCAGTTTCCCAGGGTCTTACACCGGGGAGCTGTTTTTT
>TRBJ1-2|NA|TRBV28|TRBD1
CASRGRQGSGYTF
TGTGCCAGCAGGGGCAGACAGGGTTCTGGCTACACCTTC
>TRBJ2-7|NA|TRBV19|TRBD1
CASSGRGQGNNYEQYF
TGTGCCAGTAGTGGCCGGGGACAGGGTAACAACTACGAGCAGTACTTC
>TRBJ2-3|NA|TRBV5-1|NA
CASSLAGGRGTDTQYF
TGCGCCAGCAGCTTGGCCGGGGGCAGGGGAACAGATACGCAGTATTTT
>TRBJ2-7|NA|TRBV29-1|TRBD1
CSVSDRGLDHEQYF
TGCAGCGTGTCGGACAGGGGCCTCGACCACGAGCAGTACTTC
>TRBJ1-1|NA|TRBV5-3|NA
CARSLAGSVCAFF
TGTGCCAGAAGCTTGGCCGGGAGTGTGTGCGCTTTCTTT
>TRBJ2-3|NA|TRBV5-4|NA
CASSFPLDTQYF
TGTGCCAGCAGCTTCCCCCTAGATACGCAGTATTTT
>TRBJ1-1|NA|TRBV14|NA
CASSHLRGLNTEAFF
TGTGCCAGCAGCCATCTCAGGGGACTGAACACTGAAGCTTTCTTT
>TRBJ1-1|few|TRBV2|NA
CASRIRDLNTEAFF
TGTGCCAGCAGGATCAGGGATCTGAACACTGAAGCTTTCTTT
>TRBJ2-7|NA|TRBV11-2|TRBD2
CASSLGGTSGTYEQYF
TGTGCCAGCAGCTTGGGGGGCACTAGCGGAACCTACGAGCAGTACTTC
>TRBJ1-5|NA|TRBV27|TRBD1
CASSSYRGAIEPQHF
TGTGCCAGCAGTTCATACAGGGGGGCCATCGAGCCCCAGCATTTT
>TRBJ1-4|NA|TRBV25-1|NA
CASTREKSSATNEKLFF
TGTGCCAGCACCAGAGAGAAATCTAGTGCAACTAATGAAAAACTGTTTTTT
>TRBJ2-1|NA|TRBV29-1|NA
CSAQTDDYNEQFF
TGCAGCGCCCAGACAGATGACTACAATGAGCAGTTCTTC
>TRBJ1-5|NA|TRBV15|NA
CATSEEGVRQPQHF
TGTGCCACCAGTGAGGAGGGGGTACGGCAGCCCCAGCATTTT
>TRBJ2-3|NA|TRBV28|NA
CASSTHQMGTQYF
TGTGCCAGCAGTACCCACCAAATGGGAACGCAGTATTTT
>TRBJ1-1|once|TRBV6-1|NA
CASSEGVPEAFF
TGTGCCAGCAGTGAAGGGGTCCCTGAAGCTTTCTTT
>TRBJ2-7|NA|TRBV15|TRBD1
CATSRPQPGQSEQYF
TGTGCCACCAGCAGACCACAACCGGGACAGTCCGAGCAGTACTTC
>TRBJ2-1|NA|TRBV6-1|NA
CASSEYLLEGPGNEQFF
TGTGCCAGCAGTGAATACCTGCTGGAGGGACCTGGGAATGAGCAGTTCTTC
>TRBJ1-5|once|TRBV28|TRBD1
CASSFEGRGNNQPQHF
TGTGCCAGCAGTTTTGAAGGCAGGGGGAACAATCAGCCCCAGCATTTT
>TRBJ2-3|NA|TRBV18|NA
CASSPLQQAVGISTDTQYF
TGTGCCAGCTCACCACTGCAACAGGCCGTCGGAATAAGCACAGATACGCAGTATTTT
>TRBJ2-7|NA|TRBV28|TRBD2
CASNRGRAFAHEQYF
TGTGCCAGCAACCGTGGGAGGGCCTTTGCCCACGAGCAGTACTTC
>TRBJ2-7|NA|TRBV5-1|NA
CASTDSSYEQYF
TGCGCCAGCACGGACAGTTCCTACGAGCAGTACTTC
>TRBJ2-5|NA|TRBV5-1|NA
CASSLTGTTQETQYF
TGCGCCAGCAGCTTGACAGGGACCACGCAAGAGACCCAGTACTTC
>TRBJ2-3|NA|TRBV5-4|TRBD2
CASRSAREGPDTQYF
TGTGCCAGCAGATCGGCTCGGGAGGGGCCAGATACGCAGTATTTT
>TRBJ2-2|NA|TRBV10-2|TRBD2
CASSESSGAGGELFF
TGCGCCAGCAGTGAGTCTAGCGGGGCCGGCGGGGAGCTGTTTTTT
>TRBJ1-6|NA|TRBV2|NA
CASSESVGQINSPLHF
TGTGCCAGCAGTGAATCGGTCGGCCAGATTAATTCACCCCTCCACTTT
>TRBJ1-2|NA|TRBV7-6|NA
CASSLNPPGSGYGYTF
TGTGCCAGCAGCTTAAATCCTCCCGGCAGCGGCTATGGCTACACCTTC
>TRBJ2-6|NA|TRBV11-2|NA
CASSTGLSGANVLTF
TGTGCCAGCAGCACGGGGCTCTCTGGGGCCAACGTCCTGACTTTC
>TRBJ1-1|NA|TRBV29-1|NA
CSARGAFF
TGCAGCGCGCGGGGGGCTTTCTTT
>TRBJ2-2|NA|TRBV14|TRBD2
CASSRLSGSVTGELFF
TGTGCCAGCAGCCGTCTTAGCGGGAGCGTCACCGGGGAGCTGTTTTTT
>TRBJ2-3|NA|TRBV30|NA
CAWGPRLGTQYF
TGTGCCTGGGGCCCCCGTCTTGGCACGCAGTATTTT
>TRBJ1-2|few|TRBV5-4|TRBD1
CASSLRDSDGYTF
TGTGCCAGCAGCTTGAGGGACAGCGATGGCTACACCTTC
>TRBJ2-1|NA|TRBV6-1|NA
CASHTQISYNEQFF
TGTGCCAGCCATACTCAAATCTCCTACAATGAGCAGTTCTTC
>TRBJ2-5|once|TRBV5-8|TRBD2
CASSFSSGTLQETQYF
TGTGCCAGCAGCTTCTCTAGCGGGACACTCCAAGAGACCCAGTACTTC
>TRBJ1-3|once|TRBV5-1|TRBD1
CASKQGGLSLSGNTIYF
TGCGCCAGTAAGCAGGGGGGCCTATCCCTCTCTGGAAACACCATATATTTT
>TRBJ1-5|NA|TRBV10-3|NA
CATRQAHSNQPQHF
TGTGCCACCCGACAGGCTCATAGCAATCAGCCCCAGCATTTT
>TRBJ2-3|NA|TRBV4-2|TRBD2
CASSQGLATRYTDTQYF
TGTGCCAGCAGCCAAGGACTAGCGACCCGCTACACAGATACGCAGTATTTT
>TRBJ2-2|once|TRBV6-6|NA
CASTSRDSGEIERLFF
TGTGCCAGCACAAGCAGGGACTCAGGGGAAATTGAGAGGTTGTTTTTT